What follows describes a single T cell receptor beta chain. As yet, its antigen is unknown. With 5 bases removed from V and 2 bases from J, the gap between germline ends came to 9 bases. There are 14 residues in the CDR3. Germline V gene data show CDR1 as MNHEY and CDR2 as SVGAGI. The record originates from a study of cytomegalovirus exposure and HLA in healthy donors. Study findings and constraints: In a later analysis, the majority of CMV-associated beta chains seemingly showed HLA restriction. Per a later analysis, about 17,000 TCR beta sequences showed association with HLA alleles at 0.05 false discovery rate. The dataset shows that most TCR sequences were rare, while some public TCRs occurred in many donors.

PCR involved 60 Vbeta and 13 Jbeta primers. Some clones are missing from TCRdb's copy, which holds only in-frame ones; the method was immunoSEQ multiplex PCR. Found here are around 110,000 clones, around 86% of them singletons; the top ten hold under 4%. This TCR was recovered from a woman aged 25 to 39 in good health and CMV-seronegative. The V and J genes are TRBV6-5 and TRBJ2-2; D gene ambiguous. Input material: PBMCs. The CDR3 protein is CASSTGANTGELFF. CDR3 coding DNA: TGTGCCAGCAGTACCGGAGCCAACACCGGGGAGCTGTTTTTT.